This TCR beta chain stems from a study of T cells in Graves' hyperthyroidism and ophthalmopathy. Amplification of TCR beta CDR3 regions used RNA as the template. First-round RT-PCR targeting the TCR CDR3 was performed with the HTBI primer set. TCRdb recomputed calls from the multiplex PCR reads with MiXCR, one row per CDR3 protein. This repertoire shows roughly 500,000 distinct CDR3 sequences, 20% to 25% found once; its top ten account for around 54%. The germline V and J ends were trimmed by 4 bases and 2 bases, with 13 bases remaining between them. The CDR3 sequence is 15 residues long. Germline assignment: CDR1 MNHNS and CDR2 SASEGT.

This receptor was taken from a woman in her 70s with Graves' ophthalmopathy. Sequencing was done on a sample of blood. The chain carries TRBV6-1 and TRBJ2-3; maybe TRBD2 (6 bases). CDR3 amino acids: CASSVVAADTDTQYF. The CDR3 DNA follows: TGTGCCAGCAGTGTGGTAGCGGCGGACACAGATACGCAGTATTTT.